This T cell receptor (beta chain) appears in the sequencing data of a study of graft-versus-host responses after intestinal transplantation. Comments on this clone: Its antigen is not known.

V was trimmed by 3 bases and J by 5 bases, leaving 14 bases between them. Germline V lookup: CDR1 MGHRA, CDR2 YSYEKL. CDR3 length equals 16 residues. The data were produced by immunoSEQ multiplex PCR, yet TCRdb's version contains in-frame clones alone and is incomplete. Of approximately 81,000 clones listed, 80% to 90% are singletons. Broader study findings: GvH clonotypes were identified within recipient marrow, with a subset emerging first in ileum or blood. Peak circulating GvH clone levels were associated with early post-transplant HvG declines.

The receptor was derived from a human donor who was the organ donor for an intestinal transplant. The chain recombines TRBV4-1 with TRBJ1-6; D may be TRBD1 (6 bases). This specimen was unstimulated CD8+ T cells sorted from spleen or lymph node cells, taken before transplant. The DNA for the CDR3 is TGCGCCAGCAGCCATCCTGGGGGGGCCAATAATTCACCCCTCCACTTT. Protein product: CASSHPGGANNSPLHF.